The clone carrying this TCR beta chain appeared a single time. Its antigen is unidentified. This CDR3 is built from 15 residues. Per the germline V gene, CDR1 is ENHRY and CDR2 is SYGVKD. V was shortened by 4 bases and J by 2 bases, with 14 bases between the two germline ends. The entry originates in a study of OX40 agonist ivuxolimab in advanced cancers. In the study overall: Ivuxolimab is an agonistic anti-OX40 (CD134) antibody, and patients were treated with it. Three patients got partial responses; one had hepatocellular carcinoma and two had cutaneous melanoma. Study results and caveats: Average numbers of expanded clones were greater in CD8+ T cells than in CD4+. Some patients without response likewise showed low normalized clonal expansion.

Here immunoSEQ multiplex PCR was the method, and the copy in TCRdb shows in-frame clones only, minus some. The table lists roughly 59,000 clones, around 90% of them singletons. This rearrangement joins TRBV10-3 to TRBJ1-2; D possibly corresponds to TRBD1 (6 bases). Sequenced here: CD4+ or CD8+ T cells sorted from blood, sampled in a trial of the OX40 agonist ivuxolimab. This TCR derives from an adult with an advanced solid tumor such as melanoma, head and neck, liver or kidney cancer. CDR3 bases: TGTGCCATCAGTGGGGGGGCAGGGGCCAACTATGGCTACACCTTC. Its translation is CAISGGAGANYGYTF.